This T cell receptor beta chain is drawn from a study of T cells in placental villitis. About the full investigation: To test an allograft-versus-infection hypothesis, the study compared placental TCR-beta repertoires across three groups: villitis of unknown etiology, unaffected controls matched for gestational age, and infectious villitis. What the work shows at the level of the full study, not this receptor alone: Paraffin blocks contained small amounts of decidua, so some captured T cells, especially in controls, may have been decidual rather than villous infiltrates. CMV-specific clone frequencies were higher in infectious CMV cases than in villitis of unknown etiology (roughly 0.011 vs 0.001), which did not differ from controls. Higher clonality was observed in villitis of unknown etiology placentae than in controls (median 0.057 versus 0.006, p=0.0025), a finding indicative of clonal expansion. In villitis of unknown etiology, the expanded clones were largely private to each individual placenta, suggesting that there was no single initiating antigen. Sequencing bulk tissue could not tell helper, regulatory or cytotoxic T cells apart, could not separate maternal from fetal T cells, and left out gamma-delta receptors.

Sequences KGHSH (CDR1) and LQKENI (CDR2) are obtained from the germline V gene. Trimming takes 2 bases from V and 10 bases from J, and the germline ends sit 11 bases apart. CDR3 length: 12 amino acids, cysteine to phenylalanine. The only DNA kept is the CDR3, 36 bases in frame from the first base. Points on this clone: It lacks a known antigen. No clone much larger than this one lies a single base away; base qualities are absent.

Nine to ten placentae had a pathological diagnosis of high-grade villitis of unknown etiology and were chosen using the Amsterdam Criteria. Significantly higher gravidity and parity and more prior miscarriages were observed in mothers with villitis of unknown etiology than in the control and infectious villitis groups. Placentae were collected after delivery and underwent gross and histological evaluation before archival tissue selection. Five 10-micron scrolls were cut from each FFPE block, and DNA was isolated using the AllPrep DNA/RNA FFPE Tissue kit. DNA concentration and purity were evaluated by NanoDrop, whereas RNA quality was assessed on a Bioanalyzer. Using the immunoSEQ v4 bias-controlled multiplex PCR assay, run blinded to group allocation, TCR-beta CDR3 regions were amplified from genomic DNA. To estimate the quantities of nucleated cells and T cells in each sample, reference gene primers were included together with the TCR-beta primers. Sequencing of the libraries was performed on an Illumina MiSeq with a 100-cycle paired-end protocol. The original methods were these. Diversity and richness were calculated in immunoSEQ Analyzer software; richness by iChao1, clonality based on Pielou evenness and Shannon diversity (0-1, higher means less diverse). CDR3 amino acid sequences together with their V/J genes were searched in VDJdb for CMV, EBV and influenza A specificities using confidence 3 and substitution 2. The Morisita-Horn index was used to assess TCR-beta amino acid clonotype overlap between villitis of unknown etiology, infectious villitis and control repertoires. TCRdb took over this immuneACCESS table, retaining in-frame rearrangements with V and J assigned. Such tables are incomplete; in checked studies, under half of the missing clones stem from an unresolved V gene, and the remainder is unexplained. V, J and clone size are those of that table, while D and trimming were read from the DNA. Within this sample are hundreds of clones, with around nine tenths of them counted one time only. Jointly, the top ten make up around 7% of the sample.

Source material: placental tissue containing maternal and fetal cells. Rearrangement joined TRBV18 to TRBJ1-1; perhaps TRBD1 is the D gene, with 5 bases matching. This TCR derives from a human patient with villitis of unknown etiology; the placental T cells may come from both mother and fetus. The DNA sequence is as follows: TGTGCCAGCTCACCAGCAGGGTCCGGAGCTTTCTTT. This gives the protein CASSPAGSGAFF.